This TCR beta chain originates from a study of control samples from healthy donors and cancer patients. The germline CDR1 and CDR2 sequences are SEHNR and FQNEAQ (reference sequence). The length of the CDR3 is 16 residues. V gave up 6 bases and J gave up 0 bases; unmatched junction bases: 5. Clones were read by immunoSEQ multiplex PCR, and TCRdb kept only the in-frame ones, dropping some. The repertoire consists of under 200,000 clones, with roughly 95% occurring once and the leading ten covering just over 1%. The receptor comes from a woman in her thirties in good health. What was sequenced was blood. The chain has TRBV7-9 and TRBJ1-4; 9 bases align to TRBD1. The CDR3 DNA reads TGTGCCAGCAGACTACAGGGGGCCTCAACTAATGAAAAACTGTTTTTT. Its protein product is CASRLQGASTNEKLFF. The full variable domain, in which reference TRBV7-9 and TRBJ1-4 provide the parts outside the CDR3, is DTGVSQNPRHKITKRGQNVTFRCDPISEHNRLYWYRQTLGQGPEFLTYFQNEAQLEKSRLLSDRFSAERPKGSFSTLEIQRTEQGDSAMYLCASRLQGASTNEKLFFGSGTQLSVL.